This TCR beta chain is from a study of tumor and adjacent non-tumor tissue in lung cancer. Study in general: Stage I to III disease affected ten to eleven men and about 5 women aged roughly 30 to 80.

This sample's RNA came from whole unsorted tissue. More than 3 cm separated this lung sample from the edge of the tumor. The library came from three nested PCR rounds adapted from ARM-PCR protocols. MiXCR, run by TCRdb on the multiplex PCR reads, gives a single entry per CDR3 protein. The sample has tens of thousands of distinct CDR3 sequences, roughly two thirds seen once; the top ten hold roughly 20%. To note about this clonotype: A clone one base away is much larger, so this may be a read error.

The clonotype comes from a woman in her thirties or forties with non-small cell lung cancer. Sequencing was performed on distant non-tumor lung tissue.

The CDR3 spells CARSQTGGYGYTF. CDR3 sequence (DNA): TGTGCCAGGAGCCAAACAGGGGGCTATGGCTACACCTTC. The V gene is TRBV14, the J gene TRBJ1-2, with TRBD1 matching over 8 bases. Germline V CDR1 and CDR2: SGHDN, FVKESK. CDR3 length: 13 amino acids. The full variable domain, its missing parts supplied by reference TRBV14 and TRBJ1-2, is EAGVTQFPSHSVIEKGQTVTLRCDPISGHDNLYWYRRVMGKEIKFLLHFVKESKQDESGMPNNRFLAERTGGTYSTLKVQPAELEDSGVYFCARSQTGGYGYTFGSGTRLTVV.